This T cell receptor beta chain was recorded in a study of vaccination effects on CD4 cells after COVID-19. Findings of the study overall: Clones arising from infection and from vaccination showed marked clonal contraction late after vaccination.

Repertoires were generated with immunoSEQ multiplex PCR, while TCRdb's copy carries only in-frame clones and drops some. This table has some 65,000 clones, approximately 76% appearing once. V dropped 5 bases and J dropped 0 bases, with 22 bases sitting between them. CDR1 and CDR2 from the germline V gene are SGHVS and FQNEAQ. This CDR3 comprises 18 residues. This clone was seen more than once but under ten times. Its antigen is not identified. ViraFEST expansion of antigen-specific CD4+ T cells with viral peptide pools preceded sequencing. Once cultured for 10 to 11 days, the cells underwent separation to obtain CD4+ T cells. Nucleocapsid antibody tests were negative, and the vaccine recipients had no prior SARS-CoV-2 infection.

This TCR came from a human donor who received a COVID-19 vaccine. The chain couples TRBV7-8 to TRBJ1-1; D not resolved. This specimen was CD4+ T cells from PBMCs cultured with HCoV-NL63 spike peptides, taken before COVID-19 vaccination. DNA for the CDR3: TGTGCCAGCAGCCCACCCTGGGGTCCCAATCTCATGAACACTGAAGCTTTCTTT. Encoded protein: CASSPPWGPNLMNTEAFF.